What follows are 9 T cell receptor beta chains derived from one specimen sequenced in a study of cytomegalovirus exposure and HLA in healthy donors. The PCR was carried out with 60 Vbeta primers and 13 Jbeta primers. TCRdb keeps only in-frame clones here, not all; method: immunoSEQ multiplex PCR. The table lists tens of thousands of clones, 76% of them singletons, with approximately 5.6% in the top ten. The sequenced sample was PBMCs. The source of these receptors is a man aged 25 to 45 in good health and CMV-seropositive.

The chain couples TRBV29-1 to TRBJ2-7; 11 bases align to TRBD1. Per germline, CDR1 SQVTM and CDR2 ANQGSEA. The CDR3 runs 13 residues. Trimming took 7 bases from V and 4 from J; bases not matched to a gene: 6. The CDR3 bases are TGCAGCGCCCGGACAGGGGGCGCTTACGAGCAGTACTTC. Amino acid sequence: CSARTGGAYEQYF.

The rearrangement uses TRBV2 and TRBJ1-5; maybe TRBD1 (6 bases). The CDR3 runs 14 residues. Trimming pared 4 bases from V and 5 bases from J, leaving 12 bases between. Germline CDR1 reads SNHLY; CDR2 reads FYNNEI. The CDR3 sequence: CASSGQGTDQPQHF. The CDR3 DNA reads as TGTGCCAGCAGTGGCCAGGGGACGGATCAGCCCCAGCATTTT.

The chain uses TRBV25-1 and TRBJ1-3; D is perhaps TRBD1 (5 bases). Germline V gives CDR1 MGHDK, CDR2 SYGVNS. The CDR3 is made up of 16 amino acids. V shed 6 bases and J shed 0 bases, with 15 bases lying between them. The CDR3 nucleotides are TGTGCCAGCAGCGCCCCTCGAGACAGCTCTGGAAACACCATATATTTT. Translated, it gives CASSAPRDSSGNTIYF.

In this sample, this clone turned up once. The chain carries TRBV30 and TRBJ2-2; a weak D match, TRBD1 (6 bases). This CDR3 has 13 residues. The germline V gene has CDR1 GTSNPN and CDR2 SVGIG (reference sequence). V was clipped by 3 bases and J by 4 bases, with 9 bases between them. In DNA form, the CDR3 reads TGTGCCTGGAGCTGGGGGCGCACCGGGGAGCTGTTTTTT. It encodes CAWSWGRTGELFF.

The CDR3 spells CASTRAGGNTEAFF. CDR3 sequence (DNA): TGTGCCAGCACCCGGGCAGGGGGCAACACTGAAGCTTTCTTT. V usage is TRBV28 and J usage is TRBJ1-1; 8 bases fit TRBD1. Germline V gene sequence: CDR1 MDHEN, CDR2 SYDVKM. The V segment lost 7 bases and the J segment 2 bases; nucleotides outside the gene matches: 6. The CDR3 length is 14 residues.

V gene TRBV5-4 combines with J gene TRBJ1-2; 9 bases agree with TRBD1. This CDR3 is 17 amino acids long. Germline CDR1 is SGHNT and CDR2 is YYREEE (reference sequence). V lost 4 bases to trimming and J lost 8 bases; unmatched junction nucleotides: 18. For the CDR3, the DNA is TGTGCCAGCAGCCCGATAATGCGAACAGGGGGCTGGAGGGGCTACACCTTC. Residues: CASSPIMRTGGWRGYTF.

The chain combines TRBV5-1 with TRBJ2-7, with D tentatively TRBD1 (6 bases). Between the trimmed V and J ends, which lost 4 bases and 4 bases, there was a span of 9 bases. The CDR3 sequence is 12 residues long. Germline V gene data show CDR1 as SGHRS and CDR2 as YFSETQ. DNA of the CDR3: TGCGCCAGCAGCGAAACAGGGTACGAGCAGTACTTC. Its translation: CASSETGYEQYF. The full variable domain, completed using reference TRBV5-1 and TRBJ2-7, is KAGVTQTPRYLIKTRGQQVTLSCSPISGHRSVSWYQQTPGQGLQFLFEYFSETQRNKGNFPGRFSGRQFSNSRSEMNVSTLELGDSALYLCASSETGYEQYFGPGTRLTVT.

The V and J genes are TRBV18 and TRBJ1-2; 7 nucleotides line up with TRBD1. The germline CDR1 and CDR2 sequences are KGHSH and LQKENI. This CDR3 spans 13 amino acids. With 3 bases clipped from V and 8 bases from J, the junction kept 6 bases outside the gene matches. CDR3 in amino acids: CASSPDRRVGYTF. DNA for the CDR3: TGTGCCAGCTCACCGGACAGGCGGGTAGGCTACACCTTC.

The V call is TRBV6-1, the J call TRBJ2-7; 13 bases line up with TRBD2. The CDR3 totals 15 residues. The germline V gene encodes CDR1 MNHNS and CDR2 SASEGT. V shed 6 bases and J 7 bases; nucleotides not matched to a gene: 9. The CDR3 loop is CASSAGTSGVGEQYV. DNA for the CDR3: TGTGCCAGCAGCGCCGGGACTAGCGGGGTGGGGGAGCAGTACGTC.